This TCR beta chain was sequenced for a study of breast tumors, draining lymph nodes, adjacent tissues. Overall study results and limits: Tumors had less TCR diversity than lymph nodes, more than nontumor tissue. That most tumor T cells come from lymph nodes remained unproven. Most tumor T cells seemingly derive from lymph node, then expand in tumor.

Samples came from axillary lymph nodes draining the breast cancer. The CDR3 consists of 15 residues. From germline, CDR1 is MDHEN and CDR2 SYDVKM. The germline V and J ends were trimmed by 5 bases and 0 bases, with 11 bases remaining between them. MiXCR, run by TCRdb on the multiplex PCR reads, gives a single entry per CDR3 protein. The sample has approximately 130,000 distinct CDR3 sequences, about a fifth seen once. This clonotype appeared a few times. What it binds is unknown. Sequencing used axillary lymph node tissue. The sequence was collected from a female donor with breast cancer. Some clones in this sample may be carry-over from other donors' samples. The chain couples TRBV28 to TRBJ1-5; D is undetermined. The CDR3 DNA reads TGTGCCAGCAGTCCCCCGGGGTATAGCAATCAGCCCCAGCATTTT. Translating gives CASSPPGYSNQPQHF.